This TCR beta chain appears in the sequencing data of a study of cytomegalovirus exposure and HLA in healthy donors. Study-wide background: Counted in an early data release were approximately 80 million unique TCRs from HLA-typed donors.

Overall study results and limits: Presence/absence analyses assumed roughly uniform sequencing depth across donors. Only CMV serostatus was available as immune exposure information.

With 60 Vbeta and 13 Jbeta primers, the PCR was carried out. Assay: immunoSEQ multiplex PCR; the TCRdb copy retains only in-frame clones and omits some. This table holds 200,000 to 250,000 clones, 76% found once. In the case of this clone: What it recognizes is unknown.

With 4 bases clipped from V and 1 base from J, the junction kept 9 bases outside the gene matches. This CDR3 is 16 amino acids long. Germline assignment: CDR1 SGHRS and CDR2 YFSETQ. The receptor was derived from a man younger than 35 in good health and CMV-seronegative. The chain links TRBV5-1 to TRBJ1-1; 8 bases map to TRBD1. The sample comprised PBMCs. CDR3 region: CASSKDREAKNTEAFF. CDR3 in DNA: TGCGCCAGCAGCAAGGACAGGGAGGCAAAGAACACTGAAGCTTTCTTT.